This T cell receptor (beta chain) was obtained from a study of T cells in tuberculosis. General study results and limits: Classification accuracy was 87% (AUROC over 0.85) with the GMM-specific repertoire.

Clones were read by immunoSEQ multiplex PCR, and TCRdb kept only the in-frame ones, dropping some. The sample contains 35,000 to 55,000 clones, about 95% of which appear only once. Note on this clone: Its target is unknown.

The CDR3 is made up of 15 amino acids. Trimming pared 0 bases from V and 6 bases from J, leaving 12 bases between. The germline gives CDR1 LNHNV, CDR2 YYDKDF (reference sequence). Sequences were obtained from PBMCs. This TCR came from a donor between 10 and 35 years old with latent tuberculosis or without tuberculosis infection. The chain joins TRBV15 to TRBJ2-1, with D hard to call. The CDR3 nucleotides read TGTGCCACCAGCAGAGATGGTTCCCTGCGCAATGAGCAGTTCTTC. This gives the protein CATSRDGSLRNEQFF.